Below, 18 T cell receptor beta chains from the same sample are listed, as sequenced in a study of cytomegalovirus exposure and HLA in healthy donors. Primers for the PCR totalled 60 Vbeta and 13 Jbeta. Assay used: immunoSEQ multiplex PCR; TCRdb lists only in-frame clones, some missing. Seen here are roughly 80,000 clones, around 62% observed once, and the top ten hold approximately 4%. The material sequenced was PBMCs. The origin of the receptors is a male donor in good health and CMV-seropositive.

The chain employs TRBV9 and TRBJ1-1; D is perhaps TRBD1 (6 bases). The CDR3 has 12 amino acids. The germline gives CDR1 SGDLS, CDR2 YYNGEE. V lost 3 bases to trimming and J lost 8 bases, with 11 bases between them. CDR3 loop: CASSARDKEAFF. The CDR3 bases are TGTGCCAGCAGCGCCCGGGACAAAGAAGCTTTCTTT.

This chain connects TRBV6-1 to TRBJ2-3; 9 bases are shared with TRBD2. Losses at the gene ends were 3 bases for V and 0 bases for J; bases not matched to a gene: 1. This CDR3 contains 15 residues. CDR1 is MNHNS and CDR2 is SASEGT in the germline V gene. Here the CDR3 reads CASSELAGSTDTQYF. In DNA form, the CDR3 reads TGTGCCAGCAGTGAGCTAGCGGGGAGCACAGATACGCAGTATTTT.

This clone was recorded a few times. V is TRBV14 and J is TRBJ1-1, with TRBD1 identical over 12 bases. The ends lost 3 bases at V and 5 bases at J; junction bases unmatched: 10. CDR1 and CDR2 (germline): SGHDN, FVKESK. The CDR3 length is 17 residues. CDR3 residues: CASSHAPGTGGKTEAFF. CDR3 nucleotides: TGTGCCAGCAGCCACGCTCCCGGGACAGGGGGCAAAACTGAAGCTTTCTTT.

The chain couples TRBV7-2 to TRBJ2-1, with TRBD1 matching over 7 bases. With V trimmed by 5 bases and J by 0 bases, 7 bases remained unmatched. The CDR3 covers 16 residues. Germline lookup yields CDR1 SGHTA and CDR2 FQGNSA. DNA for the CDR3: TGTGCCAGCAGCCTCCCCAGGGGGATCTCCTACAATGAGCAGTTCTTC. The encoded protein is CASSLPRGISYNEQFF.

V gene TRBV11-1 combines with J gene TRBJ1-4, with D possibly TRBD1 on 5 matching bases. The germline V gene has CDR1 SGHAT and CDR2 FQDESV (reference sequence). The ends were cut back, 2 bases at V and 5 bases at J, with 15 bases in the middle. This CDR3 has 16 amino acids. Here the CDR3 reads CASSLLSGNLNEKLFF. In DNA, the CDR3 is TGTGCCAGCAGCTTACTATCAGGGAACTTGAATGAAAAACTGTTTTTT.

CDR3 DNA: TGTGCCAGCAGCTGGGGGGGCGGGGAAGCTTTCTTT. Its translation: CASSWGGGEAFF. V is TRBV5-8 and J is TRBJ1-1; possibly TRBD1 for D (6 bases). From germline, CDR1 is SGHTS and CDR2 YDEGEE. The CDR3 totals 12 residues. Trimming removed 3 bases from V and 8 bases from J, with 11 bases in between.

The CDR3 protein is CATSREGSISSYNEQFF. CDR3 DNA: TGTGCCACCAGCAGAGAGGGCTCTATAAGCTCCTACAATGAGCAGTTCTTC. This chain uses TRBV15 with TRBJ2-1; D gene unclear. V gave up 0 bases and J gave up 0 bases, with 12 bases separating them. CDR1 LNHNV and CDR2 YYDKDF come from the germline V gene (reference sequence). The CDR3 spans 17 residues. Variable domain in full (rest from reference TRBV15 and TRBJ2-1): DAMVIQNPRYQVTQFGKPVTLSCSQTLNHNVMYWYQQKSSQAPKLLFHYYDKDFNNEADTPDNFQSRRPNTSFCFLDIRSPGLGDTAMYLCATSREGSISSYNEQFFGPGTRLTVL.

This clone was seen a few times. This chain connects TRBV29-1 to TRBJ2-5; TRBD2 matches 9 bases. Trimming removed 0 bases from V and 1 base from J; junction bases left unmatched: 9. The CDR3 runs to 17 residues. CDR1 is SQVTM and CDR2 is ANQGSEA in the germline V gene. The CDR3 sequence: CSVEDQKAGGPQETQYF. The CDR3 DNA is TGCAGCGTTGAAGATCAAAAGGCGGGAGGGCCCCAAGAGACCCAGTACTTC.

In its sample, this clone was seen a few times. The gene calls are TRBV5-6 and TRBJ2-5; D is perhaps TRBD1 (5 bases). The V and J ends lost 0 bases and 3 bases respectively, with 12 bases between them. The CDR3 extends over 15 amino acids. CDR1 and CDR2 (germline): SGHDT, YYEEEE. DNA of the CDR3: TGTGCCAGCAGCTTGGCGGTCAGGGTAGAAGAGACCCAGTACTTC. Its translation: CASSLAVRVEETQYF.

The rearrangement joins TRBV10-2 to TRBJ2-3; a weak D match, TRBD2 (7 bases). The CDR3 is 14 amino acids. Germline loops: CDR1 WSHSY, CDR2 SAAADI. V lost 5 bases to trimming and J lost 1 base, with 10 bases between them. CDR3 DNA: TGCGCCAGCAGTCGGGGGGCCGGCACAGATACGCAGTATTTT. Residues: CASSRGAGTDTQYF.

The gene calls are TRBV6-6 and TRBJ2-7, with D unresolved. The germline V gene encodes CDR1 MNHNY and CDR2 SVGAGI (reference sequence). Between the trimmed V and J ends, which lost 3 bases and 6 bases, there was a span of 15 bases. The CDR3 loop spans 14 amino acids. The chain's CDR3 is CASSYSSPTTEQYF. The DNA for the CDR3 is TGTGCCAGCAGTTATTCCTCACCTACTACCGAGCAGTACTTC.

The chain links TRBV28 to TRBJ2-1; D perhaps matches TRBD2 (6 bases). Germline V gene data show CDR1 as MDHEN and CDR2 as SYDVKM. There are 16 residues in the CDR3. The V end was cut by 3 bases, the J end by 4 bases, with 16 bases between. CDR3 sequence: CASSFETSSRYNEQFF. DNA for the CDR3: TGTGCCAGCAGTTTCGAGACTAGTTCACGGTACAATGAGCAGTTCTTC.

This clone has a single count. CDR3 residues: CASSPRLAGALSADTQYF. The CDR3 nucleotides read TGCGCCAGCAGCCCCCGACTAGCGGGGGCCCTCTCGGCAGATACGCAGTATTTT. The genes are TRBV5-1 and TRBJ2-3, with TRBD2 matching over 12 bases. Germline V gene sequence: CDR1 SGHRS, CDR2 YFSETQ. J was trimmed by 4 bases and V by 4 bases; bases with no gene match: 13. The length of the CDR3 is 18 residues.

CDR3 sequence reads: CSAPGGMNTEAFF. CDR3 coding DNA: TGCAGCGCTCCAGGGGGTATGAACACTGAAGCTTTCTTT. This rearrangement joins TRBV29-1 to TRBJ1-1; 7 bases match TRBD1. V shed 7 bases and J 0 bases; nucleotides not matched to a gene: 5. CDR3 length: 13 residues. CDR1 and CDR2 (germline): SQVTM, ANQGSEA.

This clone was counted only a few times. This chain connects TRBV6-6 to TRBJ2-7; D may be TRBD2 (6 bases). The germline V gene has CDR1 MNHNY and CDR2 SVGAGI (reference sequence). CDR3 size: 13 residues. The ends were cut back, 4 bases at V and 1 base at J, with 8 bases in the middle. CDR3 coding DNA: TGTGCCAGCAGTTGGGGGACTTCCTACGAGCAGTACTTC. This translates into CASSWGTSYEQYF.

The chain is built from TRBV29-1 and TRBJ2-5; the D is unclear. Trimming removed 4 bases at V and 0 bases at J, with 6 bases between. The CDR3 consists of 12 residues. Germline-derived CDR1 and CDR2 are SQVTM and ANQGSEA. Here the CDR3 reads CSVVPDQETQYF. In nucleotides, the CDR3 is TGCAGCGTTGTACCGGACCAAGAGACCCAGTACTTC.

J is TRBJ1-3 and V is TRBV7-2; 9 nucleotides align to TRBD1. The CDR3 length is 14 residues. Per germline, CDR1 SGHTA and CDR2 FQGNSA. V lost 8 bases, J lost 4 bases, and 6 bases stayed unmatched. Here the CDR3 reads CASWTGVSGNTIYF. CDR3 nucleotides: TGTGCCAGCTGGACAGGGGTATCGGGAAACACCATATATTTT.

This sequence joins TRBV2 and TRBJ2-1, with 10 bases fitting TRBD1. The CDR3 extends over 15 amino acids. The V gene's germline CDR1 is SNHLY and CDR2 FYNNEI. V lost 2 bases to trimming and J lost 6 bases; unmatched junction nucleotides: 4. The CDR3 is CASSERDRGPNEQFF. CDR3 in DNA: TGTGCCAGCAGTGAACGGGACAGGGGTCCCAATGAGCAGTTCTTC.